The present entry profiles one T cell receptor (beta chain) with its context. The germline gene is not matched at one end of the junction; a read error may be the cause. The data were taken from a study of tumor-infiltrating lymphocytes in primary liver carcinoma. Study background: Male and female patients aged 30 to 69 years made up the cohort.

The CDR3 is 15 residues long. Germline-derived CDR1 and CDR2 are SGHAT and FQNNGV. The roughly 17-32 mg bulk tissue piece was not sorted before simultaneous RNA and DNA extraction. For each tumor, five separate regions were sampled. A constant-region primer primed TCR beta cDNA synthesis from about 490 ng of total RNA. Slightly modified ARM-PCR with three nested multiplex PCR rounds yielded TCR beta libraries. TRBV1-TRBV30 forward and Cbeta reverse primers drove the first two approximately 10-cycle rounds. TCRdb reprocessed the multiplex PCR reads with MiXCR, giving one entry per CDR3 protein. The table records roughly 23,000 distinct CDR3 sequences, around 72% of them present only once.

The V call is TRBV11-2, the J call TRBJ2-5; a weak D match, TRBD1 (6 bases). This receptor was taken from a man in his forties with primary liver carcinoma and hepatitis B virus infection. Sequences were obtained from liver tumor tissue from sampling region 1. Noted subset: tumor region T1, superior pole. The CDR3 loop reads CASSPFRGLGETHYF. The CDR3 nucleotides read TGTGCCAGCAGCCCTTTCAGGGGTTTGGGAGAGACCCACTACTTC.